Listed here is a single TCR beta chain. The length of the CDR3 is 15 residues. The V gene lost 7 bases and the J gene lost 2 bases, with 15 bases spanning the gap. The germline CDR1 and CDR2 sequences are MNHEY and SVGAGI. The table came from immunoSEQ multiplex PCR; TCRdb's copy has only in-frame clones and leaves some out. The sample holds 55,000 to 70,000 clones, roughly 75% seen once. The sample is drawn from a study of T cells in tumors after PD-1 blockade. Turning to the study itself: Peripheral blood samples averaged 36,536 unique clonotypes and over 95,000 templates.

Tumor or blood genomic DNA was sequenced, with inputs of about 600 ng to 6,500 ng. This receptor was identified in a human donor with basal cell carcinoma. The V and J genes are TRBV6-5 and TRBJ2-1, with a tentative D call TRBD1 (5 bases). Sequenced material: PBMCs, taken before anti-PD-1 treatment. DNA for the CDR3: TGTGCCAGCAAAATACGACAGTCCGCCTACAATGAGCAGTTCTTC. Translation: CASKIRQSAYNEQFF.